This T cell receptor beta chain was captured in a study of blood T cell repertoires in COVID-19. Turning to the study itself: PBMCs, B-cell-depleted T cells, or T cells provided the cDNA or gDNA that made up the material.

Clones were read by immunoSEQ multiplex PCR, and TCRdb kept only the in-frame ones, dropping some. The sample includes more than 300,000 clones, approximately 91% of them seen just once. V lost 2 bases and J 1 base, leaving 8 bases between the germline ends. The CDR3 is 14 residues long. Germline assignment: CDR1 MNHEY and CDR2 SVGAGI. Residents of approximately 25 US areas, aged roughly 18 to 90 years, made up the participants. Assignments of participants to cohorts depended upon their own reported clinical history. The TCR comes from a woman aged 25 to 39 who had been exposed to COVID-19. The genes are TRBV6-5 and TRBJ1-1, with D perhaps matching TRBD1 (6 bases). Specimen: PBMCs or T cells enriched from blood (not recorded which). The CDR3 sequence: CASSYGGSNTEAFF. The CDR3 bases are TGTGCCAGCAGTTACGGGGGCTCGAACACTGAAGCTTTCTTT.